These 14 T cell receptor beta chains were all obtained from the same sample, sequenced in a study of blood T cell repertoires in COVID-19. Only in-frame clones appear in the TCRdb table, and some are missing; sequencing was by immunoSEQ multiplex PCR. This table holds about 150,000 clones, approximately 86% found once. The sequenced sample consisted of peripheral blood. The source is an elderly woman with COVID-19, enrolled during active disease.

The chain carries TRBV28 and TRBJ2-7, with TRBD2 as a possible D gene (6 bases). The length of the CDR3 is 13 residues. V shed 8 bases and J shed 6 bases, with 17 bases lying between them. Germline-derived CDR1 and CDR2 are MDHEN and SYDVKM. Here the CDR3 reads CASPRPTAGEQYF. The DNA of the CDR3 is TGTGCCAGCCCTCGCCCCACAGCGGGCGAGCAGTACTTC.

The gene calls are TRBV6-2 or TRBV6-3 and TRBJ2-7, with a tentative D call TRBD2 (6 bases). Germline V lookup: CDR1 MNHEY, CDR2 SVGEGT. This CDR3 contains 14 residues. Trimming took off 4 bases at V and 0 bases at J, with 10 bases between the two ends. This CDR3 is CASSWGRTSYEQYF. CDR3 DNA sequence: TGTGCCAGCAGTTGGGGGAGGACCTCCTACGAGCAGTACTTC.

CDR3 sequence: CASSFWTSDQETQYF. DNA for the CDR3: TGTGCCAGCAGCTTCTGGACTAGCGATCAAGAGACCCAGTACTTC. The V and J genes are TRBV11-2 and TRBJ2-5; 9 bases map to TRBD2. Trimming at V came to 3 bases and at J to 2 bases, leaving 4 bases not matched to a gene. In germline, CDR1 is SGHAT, CDR2 FQNNGV. The CDR3 contains 15 residues.

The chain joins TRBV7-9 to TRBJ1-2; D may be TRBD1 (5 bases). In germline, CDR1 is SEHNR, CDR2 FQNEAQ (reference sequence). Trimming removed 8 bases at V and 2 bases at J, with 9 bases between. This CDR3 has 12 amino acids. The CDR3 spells CASAKGNYGYTF. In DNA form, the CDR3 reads TGTGCCAGCGCGAAGGGGAACTATGGCTACACCTTC.

The CDR3 nucleotides are TGTGCCAGCAGCCGCAGGGGTACCGGGGAGCTGTTTTTT. It encodes CASSRRGTGELFF. The chain uses TRBV14 and TRBJ2-2, with D possibly being TRBD1 (6 bases). In germline, CDR1 is SGHDN, CDR2 FVKESK. The CDR3 covers 13 residues. V lost 4 bases and J lost 5, with 8 bases in between.

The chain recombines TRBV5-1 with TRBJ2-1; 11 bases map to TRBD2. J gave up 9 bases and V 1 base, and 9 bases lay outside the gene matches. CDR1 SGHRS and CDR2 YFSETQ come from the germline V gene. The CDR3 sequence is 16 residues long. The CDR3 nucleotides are TGCGCCAGCAGCTTGCGGCTAGCGGGAGGAGCGGGTGAGCAGTTCTTC. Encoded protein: CASSLRLAGGAGEQFF.

The CDR3 DNA sequence: TGTGCCACCAGCAGAGATCTTTCGAGTGTGTCGGGGGGGTCGAATACGCAGTATTTT. Its protein product is CATSRDLSSVSGGSNTQYF. The chain links TRBV15 to TRBJ2-3, with 8 bases identical to TRBD2. CDR3 length: 19 residues. Trimming took 0 bases from V and 7 from J; bases not matched to a gene: 18. In germline, CDR1 is LNHNV, CDR2 YYDKDF (reference sequence).

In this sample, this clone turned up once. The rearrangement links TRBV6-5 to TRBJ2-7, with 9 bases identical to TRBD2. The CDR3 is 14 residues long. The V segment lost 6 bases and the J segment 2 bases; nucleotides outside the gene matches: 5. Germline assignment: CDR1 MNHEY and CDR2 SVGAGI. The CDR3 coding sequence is TGTGCCAGCAGGGTGACTAGCGGAGCCTACGAGCAGTACTTC. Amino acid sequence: CASRVTSGAYEQYF.

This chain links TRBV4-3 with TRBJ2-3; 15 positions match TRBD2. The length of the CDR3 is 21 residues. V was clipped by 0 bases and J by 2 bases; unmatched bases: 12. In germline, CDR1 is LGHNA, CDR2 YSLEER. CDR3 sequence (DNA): TGCGCCAGCAGCCAAGATGCCTTTCCGGGACTAGCGGGAGGAAACACAGATACGCAGTATTTT. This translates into CASSQDAFPGLAGGNTDTQYF.

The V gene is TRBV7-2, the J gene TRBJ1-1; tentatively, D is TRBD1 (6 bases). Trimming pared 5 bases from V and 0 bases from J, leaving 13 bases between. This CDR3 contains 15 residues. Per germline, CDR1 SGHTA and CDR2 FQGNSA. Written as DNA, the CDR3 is TGTGCCAGCAGCGCCCGACAGGAGGTGAACACTGAAGCTTTCTTT. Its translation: CASSARQEVNTEAFF.

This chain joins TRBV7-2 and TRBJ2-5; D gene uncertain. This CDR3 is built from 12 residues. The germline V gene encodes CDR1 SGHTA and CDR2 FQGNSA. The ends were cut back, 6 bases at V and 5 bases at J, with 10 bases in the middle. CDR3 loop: CASRRSGETQYF. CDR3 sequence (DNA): TGTGCCAGCAGACGGTCCGGGGAGACCCAGTACTTC.

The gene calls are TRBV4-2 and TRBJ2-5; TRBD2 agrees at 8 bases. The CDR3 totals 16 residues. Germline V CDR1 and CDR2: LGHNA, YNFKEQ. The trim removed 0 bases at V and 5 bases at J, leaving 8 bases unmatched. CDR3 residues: CASSQDTGGPGETQYF. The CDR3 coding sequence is TGTGCCAGCAGCCAAGATACGGGAGGGCCAGGGGAGACCCAGTACTTC.

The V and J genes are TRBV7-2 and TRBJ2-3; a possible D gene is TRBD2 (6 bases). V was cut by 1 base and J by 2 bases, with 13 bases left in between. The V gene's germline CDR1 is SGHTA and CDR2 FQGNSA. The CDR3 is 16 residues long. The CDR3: CASSLVVGGVTDTQYF. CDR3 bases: TGTGCCAGCAGCTTAGTGGTCGGGGGTGTCACAGATACGCAGTATTTT.

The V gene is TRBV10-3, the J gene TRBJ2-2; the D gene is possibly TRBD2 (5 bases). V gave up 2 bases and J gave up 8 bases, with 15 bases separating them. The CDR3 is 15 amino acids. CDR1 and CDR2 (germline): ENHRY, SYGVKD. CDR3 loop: CAISERRGVEGELFF. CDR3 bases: TGTGCCATCAGTGAGCGTCGGGGTGTGGAAGGGGAGCTGTTTTTT.